The 28 T cell receptor beta chains presented below share a single source sample, sequenced in a study of CD8 T cells in ankylosing spondylitis. Each CDR3 protein gets one entry after TCRdb re-called the 5' RACE reads with MiXCR. The sample has under 250,000 distinct CDR3 sequences, roughly 32% seen once. The sample comprised blood, either unsorted or a sorted T cell fraction (not recorded which). These receptors all come from a male donor with ankylosing spondylitis or in good health (not recorded which).

This clonotype was seen a few times. The V call is TRBV6-1, the J call TRBJ2-3; possibly TRBD2 for D (6 bases). CDR1 MNHNS and CDR2 SASEGT come from the germline V gene. V was pared by 5 bases and J by 5 bases, with 14 bases between. This CDR3 is built from 14 residues. The CDR3 protein is CASSKAGTGDTQYF. Written as DNA, the CDR3 is TGTGCCAGCAGTAAGGCGGGGACGGGAGATACGCAGTATTTT.

This chain connects TRBV2 to TRBJ2-3; 9 nucleotides agree with TRBD2. Germline CDR1 and CDR2: SNHLY and FYNNEI. V was pared by 2 bases and J by 4 bases, with 10 bases of the junction left unmatched. The CDR3 extends over 17 amino acids. The CDR3 DNA reads as TGTGCCAGCAGTGAACCCACCCTAGCGGGGAGCTCAGATACGCAGTATTTT. Encoded protein: CASSEPTLAGSSDTQYF.

This chain links TRBV20-1 with TRBJ2-7; 8 positions match TRBD1. The CDR3 covers 11 residues. With 5 bases clipped from V and 5 bases from J, the junction kept 2 bases outside the gene matches. Germline V CDR1 and CDR2: DFQATT, SNEGSKA (reference sequence). Here the CDR3 DNA reads TGCAGTGCTGGACAGGGCCACGAGCAGTACTTC. This encodes CSAGQGHEQYF.

In its sample, this clonotype was seen once. This chain links TRBV28 with TRBJ2-5, with 7 positions matching TRBD1. The CDR3 has 15 amino acids. CDR1 is MDHEN, CDR2 SYDVKM, per germline. V dropped 6 bases and J dropped 9; count of bases not matched to a gene: 16. CDR3 sequence: CASSRPRDSPVSQYF. The DNA of the CDR3 is TGTGCCAGCAGCCGCCCCAGGGACAGCCCGGTGTCCCAGTACTTC.

This clonotype was seen just once. This chain uses TRBV5-1 with TRBJ2-5, with D maybe TRBD1 (7 bases). CDR1 is SGHRS, CDR2 YFSETQ, per germline. V dropped 4 bases and J dropped 5 bases, with 18 bases sitting between them. This CDR3 is built from 15 residues. The CDR3 loop is CASSHWTAGGETQYF. In DNA, the CDR3 is TGCGCCAGCAGCCATTGGACAGCAGGGGGGGAGACCCAGTACTTC. Using reference TRBV5-1 and TRBJ2-5 for the parts outside the CDR3, the full variable domain is KAGVTQTPRYLIKTRGQQVTLSCSPISGHRSVSWYQQTPGQGLQFLFEYFSETQRNKGNFPGRFSGRQFSNSRSEMNVSTLELGDSALYLCASSHWTAGGETQYFGPGTRLLVL.

The table lists this clonotype with a few counts. V and J are TRBV6-1 and TRBJ2-5, with D maybe TRBD2 (6 bases). The germline V and J ends were trimmed by 6 bases and 5 bases, with 13 bases remaining between them. The CDR3 runs 13 residues. Germline V gene data show CDR1 as MNHNS and CDR2 as SASEGT. The DNA of the CDR3 is TGTGCCAGCAGCCTACCGGGGGAGGAGACCCAGTACTTC. It yields the protein CASSLPGEETQYF.

In this sample, this clonotype turned up a few times. The chain has TRBV6-5 and TRBJ2-7, with 11 nucleotides matching TRBD2. Unmatched junction bases numbered 11, after V lost 2 bases and J lost 2 bases. This CDR3 is built from 18 residues. CDR1 and CDR2 from the germline V gene are MNHEY and SVGAGI. In DNA form, the CDR3 reads TGTGCCAGCAGTTACACTCACTCCCTAGCGGGGGGAACCTACGAGCAGTACTTC. Translation: CASSYTHSLAGGTYEQYF.

The sample holds a few counts of this clonotype. The rearrangement uses TRBV5-5 and TRBJ2-5, with D perhaps matching TRBD2 (5 bases). Germline assignment: CDR1 SGHKS and CDR2 YYEKEE (reference sequence). This CDR3 spans 13 amino acids. The germline V and J ends were trimmed by 6 bases and 1 base, with 10 bases remaining between them. The CDR3 loop is CASMDLIQETQYF. In nucleotides, the CDR3 is TGTGCCAGCATGGACTTAATCCAAGAGACCCAGTACTTC.

This rearrangement joins TRBV5-1 to TRBJ2-3; D not certain. The CDR3 extends over 14 amino acids. Trimming stripped 5 bases from V and 2 bases from J, with 12 bases between. Germline V gene lookup returns CDR1 SGHRS and CDR2 YFSETQ. The CDR3 nucleotides read TGCGCCAGCAGTTGGGGAATGATCACAGATACGCAGTATTTT. This gives the protein CASSWGMITDTQYF.

V and J are TRBV5-5 and TRBJ1-1, with no clear D. V was pared by 4 bases and J by 1 base, with 11 bases between. The CDR3 is made up of 14 amino acids. Germline V gene lookup returns CDR1 SGHKS and CDR2 YYEKEE (reference sequence). The CDR3 nucleotides are TGTGCCAGCAGCCAGCAGTCCTCGAACACTGAAGCTTTCTTT. It yields the protein CASSQQSSNTEAFF. Filled out from reference TRBV5-5 and TRBJ1-1, the complete variable domain reads DAGVTQSPTHLIKTRGQQVTLRCSPISGHKSVSWYQQVLGQGPQFIFQYYEKEERGRGNFPDRFSARQFPNYSSELNVNALLLGDSALYLCASSQQSSNTEAFFGQGTRLTVV.

This clonotype was observed a handful of times. The chain uses TRBV20-1 and TRBJ2-1, with TRBD2 identical over 13 bases. The length of the CDR3 is 15 residues. V dropped 4 bases and J dropped 8; count of bases not matched to a gene: 8. Per the germline V gene, CDR1 is DFQATT and CDR2 is SNEGSKA (reference sequence). CDR3 protein: CSATKLAGGLDEQFF. The CDR3 DNA sequence: TGCAGTGCTACTAAACTAGCGGGGGGGCTGGATGAGCAGTTCTTC.

This clonotype was seen only a few times. This rearrangement joins TRBV20-1 to TRBJ2-1, with a possible D match to TRBD1 (6 bases). Germline CDR1 reads DFQATT; CDR2 reads SNEGSKA (reference sequence). V dropped 3 bases and J dropped 2 bases, with 11 bases sitting between them. The CDR3 loop spans 14 amino acids. Written as DNA, the CDR3 is TGCAGTGCTAGGGGACACGGAACCTACAATGAGCAGTTCTTC. Its translation is CSARGHGTYNEQFF.

V usage is TRBV7-9 and J usage is TRBJ1-1; D is possibly TRBD1 (5 bases). Looked up from germline, CDR1 is SEHNR and CDR2 is FQNEAQ (reference sequence). This CDR3 has 10 residues. DNA of the CDR3: TGTGTCGGGGGGAGCACTGAAGCTTTCTTT. Amino acids: CVGGSTEAFF.

The chain has TRBV29-1 and TRBJ2-5, with D perhaps TRBD1 (6 bases). Germline values: CDR1 SQVTM, CDR2 ANQGSEA. Trimming took 1 base from V and 6 from J, leaving 18 bases between them. This CDR3 is built from 15 residues. CDR3 in DNA: TGCAGCGTTGAAGCCCGACTTGACAGGAGACAGACCCAGTACTTC. It translates to CSVEARLDRRQTQYF. Complete variable domain (other parts from reference TRBV29-1 and TRBJ2-5): SAVISQKPSRDICQRGTSLTIQCQVDSQVTMMFWYRQQPGQSLTLIATANQGSEATYESGFVIDKFPISRPNLTFSTLTVSNMSPEDSSIYLCSVEARLDRRQTQYFGPGTRLLVL.

This clonotype was found a few times. The chain carries TRBV5-1 and TRBJ2-7, with 9 bases lining up with TRBD1. In germline, CDR1 is SGHRS, CDR2 YFSETQ. The CDR3 totals 14 residues. V lost 3 bases and J lost 6; bases outside the gene matches: 7. The CDR3 DNA is TGCGCCAGCAGCTCCGGGACAGGGTCCCTCGAGCAGTACTTC. The encoded protein is CASSSGTGSLEQYF. The variable domain in full, completed from reference TRBV5-1 and TRBJ2-7, reads KAGVTQTPRYLIKTRGQQVTLSCSPISGHRSVSWYQQTPGQGLQFLFEYFSETQRNKGNFPGRFSGRQFSNSRSEMNVSTLELGDSALYLCASSSGTGSLEQYFGPGTRLTVT.

V is TRBV12-3 or TRBV12-4 and J is TRBJ2-7, with 7 bases that match TRBD1. This CDR3 is 13 amino acids long. With V trimmed by 5 bases and J by 4 bases, 5 bases remained unmatched. The CDR3 spells CASSLNRGYEQYF. CDR3 bases: TGTGCCAGCAGTCTCAACAGGGGTTACGAGCAGTACTTC.

The sample holds a few counts of this clonotype. This chain links TRBV9 with TRBJ2-7; weak D call: TRBD2 (6 bases). The CDR3 is 14 residues long. Trimming removed 1 base from V and 6 bases from J, with 14 bases in between. CDR1 and CDR2 from the germline V gene are SGDLS and YYNGEE. The CDR3, as DNA: TGTGCCAGCAGCGTAAGTGTGGAGGGGCCCGAGCAGTACTTC. This codes for CASSVSVEGPEQYF.

The V and J genes are TRBV20-1 and TRBJ1-6; 7 bases agree with TRBD1. This CDR3 has 14 amino acids. With V trimmed by 6 bases and J by 8 bases, 10 bases remained unmatched. Germline loops: CDR1 DFQATT, CDR2 SNEGSKA (reference sequence). The CDR3 loop is CSAKGPGGYSPLHF. The CDR3 coding sequence is TGCAGTGCAAAAGGGCCAGGGGGATATTCACCCCTCCACTTT.

There are a few counts of this clonotype. This rearrangement joins TRBV28 to TRBJ2-7; unclear D gene. The CDR3 length is 12 residues. V dropped 6 bases and J dropped 7 bases, with 13 bases sitting between them. CDR1 and CDR2 from the germline V gene are MDHEN and SYDVKM. CDR3 DNA sequence: TGTGCCAGCAGCCGGATCGAGGCGGAGCAGTACTTC. Translation gives CASSRIEAEQYF.

This chain uses TRBV29-1 with TRBJ2-1; D gene unclear. Trimming pared 0 bases from V and 7 bases from J, leaving 7 bases between. Germline lookup yields CDR1 SQVTM and CDR2 ANQGSEA. This CDR3 has 12 residues. The chain's CDR3 is CSVEDWGNEQFF. The CDR3 coding sequence is TGCAGCGTTGAAGACTGGGGTAATGAGCAGTTCTTC.

This chain joins TRBV10-2 and TRBJ2-5, with 13 bases lining up with TRBD2. This CDR3 is 16 amino acids long. In germline, CDR1 is WSHSY, CDR2 SAAADI. J gave up 0 bases and V 6 bases, and 4 bases lay outside the gene matches. The CDR3 nucleotides are TGCGCCAGCAGACTAGCGGGGGGGCTCGACCAAGAGACCCAGTACTTC. It yields the protein CASRLAGGLDQETQYF.

This clonotype has a single count. At one end the junction does not follow the germline gene, possibly because of a read error. The V gene is TRBV20-1, the J gene TRBJ2-3; D call uncertain. The CDR3 is 12 residues long. CDR1 is DFQATT, CDR2 SNEGSKA, per germline (reference sequence). The CDR3 is CSARGQADTHYF. The DNA of the CDR3 is TGCAGTGCTAGAGGCCAGGCTGATACGCACTATTTT.

The chain has TRBV12-3 or TRBV12-4 and TRBJ2-2; possibly TRBD1 for D (5 bases). This CDR3 spans 14 amino acids. V lost 4 bases and J 1 base, leaving 7 bases between the germline ends. As DNA, the CDR3 is TGTGCCAGCAGTTCAGACAGGAACACCGGGGAGCTGTTTTTT. Amino acids: CASSSDRNTGELFF.

Only a few counts were recorded for this clonotype. The chain links TRBV11-2 to TRBJ2-5; possible D gene TRBD1, 6 bases. With 5 bases removed from V and 0 bases from J, the gap between germline ends came to 10 bases. The CDR3 runs to 14 residues. Germline values: CDR1 SGHAT, CDR2 FQNNGV. The CDR3 region is CASSPRGYQETQYF. Written as DNA, the CDR3 is TGTGCCAGCAGCCCGAGGGGGTACCAAGAGACCCAGTACTTC.

This clonotype was found once. CDR3 in DNA: TGCGCCAGCAGTTTCGAGGGGACAGGGGACCACGAGCAGTACTTC. Its translation: CASSFEGTGDHEQYF. V is TRBV5-1 and J is TRBJ2-7; 10 nucleotides match TRBD1. The CDR3 is 15 residues long. Per the germline V gene, CDR1 is SGHRS and CDR2 is YFSETQ. After removal of 5 bases from V and 5 bases from J, the junction contained 10 bases not matched to a gene. Full variable domain (rest looked up from reference TRBV5-1 and TRBJ2-7): KAGVTQTPRYLIKTRGQQVTLSCSPISGHRSVSWYQQTPGQGLQFLFEYFSETQRNKGNFPGRFSGRQFSNSRSEMNVSTLELGDSALYLCASSFEGTGDHEQYFGPGTRLTVT.

This clonotype was seen more than once but under ten times. The chain is built from TRBV20-1 and TRBJ1-3; 10 positions match TRBD1. V lost 5 bases, J lost 4 bases, and 2 bases stayed unmatched. The CDR3 is made up of 13 amino acids. The V gene's germline CDR1 is DFQATT and CDR2 SNEGSKA (reference sequence). The CDR3 bases are TGCAGTGCTGAGGGACAGGGGGGAAACACCATATATTTT. As protein: CSAEGQGGNTIYF.

The chain uses TRBV20-1 and TRBJ2-3; D is undetermined. The CDR3 runs to 12 residues. Deletions cut 0 bases from V and 3 bases from J, with 4 bases between. From germline, CDR1 is DFQATT and CDR2 SNEGSKA (reference sequence). CDR3 in DNA: TGCAGTGCTAGAGATTGGACAGATACGCAGTATTTT. The encoded protein is CSARDWTDTQYF.

The rearrangement uses TRBV24-1 and TRBJ2-5; D might be TRBD2 (6 bases). Between the trimmed V and J ends, which lost 4 bases and 5 bases, there was a span of 16 bases. Germline assignment: CDR1 KGHDR and CDR2 SFDVKD. CDR3 length equals 15 residues. The CDR3 DNA sequence: TGTGCCACCAGTGAGCGAACTAGCATAAGGGAGACCCAGTACTTC. The encoded protein is CATSERTSIRETQYF.